The 28 T cell receptor beta chains given below trace back to one sample, sequenced in a study of response to subunit inactivated influenza vaccine. In TCRdb, the RT-PCR reads were re-called with MiXCR into one record per CDR3 protein. The profile shows 650,000 to 800,000 distinct CDR3 sequences, approximately 13% of them singletons. The sequenced sample was PBMCs from blood, obtained less than 15 days before vaccination. All receptors come from a man aged 50-60 years who received an inactivated influenza vaccine.

This chain links TRBV11-2 with TRBJ2-3, with 7 bases lining up with TRBD1. The CDR3 has 13 amino acids. Germline V gene lookup returns CDR1 SGHAT and CDR2 FQNNGV. V lost 5 bases and J lost 5; bases outside the gene matches: 4. The CDR3 DNA reads TGTGCCAGCAGCAAGGACAGGAGAGATACGCAGTATTTT. It is translated as CASSKDRRDTQYF.

This clonotype was recorded at least ten times. The chain combines TRBV11-2 with TRBJ1-2; the D gene is possibly TRBD1 (5 bases). V dropped 0 bases and J dropped 4 bases, with 9 bases sitting between them. The CDR3 runs to 14 residues. Per germline, CDR1 SGHAT and CDR2 FQNNGV. The CDR3 nucleotides are TGTGCCAGCAGCTTAGACGGGACGGCCTATGGCTACACCTTC. Translating gives CASSLDGTAYGYTF.

About this clonotype itself: One end of the junction fails to match germline, which may point to a read error. This chain joins TRBV7-2 and TRBJ2-1, with a tentative D call TRBD1 (5 bases). Germline loops: CDR1 SGHTA, CDR2 FQGNSA. This CDR3 comprises 13 residues. The DNA for the CDR3 is TGTGCCAGCAGCTTATCAGGTGGCAGGGCCAACGAGTTC. Translated, it gives CASSLSGGRANEF.

V and J are TRBV20-1 and TRBJ2-5; D remains ambiguous. The V gene's germline CDR1 is DFQATT and CDR2 SNEGSKA (reference sequence). The V end lost 5 bases, the J end lost 3 bases, and 7 bases lay between the germline ends. The CDR3 consists of 11 residues. This CDR3 reads CSAQLKETQYF. Written as DNA, the CDR3 is TGCAGTGCTCAACTCAAAGAGACCCAGTACTTC.

In its sample, this clonotype was seen many times. The chain links TRBV20-1 to TRBJ1-4; no reliable D call. This CDR3 is 13 amino acids long. V lost 2 bases, J lost 6 bases, and 10 bases lay in between. Germline values: CDR1 DFQATT, CDR2 SNEGSKA (reference sequence). Written as DNA, the CDR3 is TGCAGTGCTAGACCCTTTGGGGATGAAAAACTGTTTTTT. Its protein is CSARPFGDEKLFF.

This clonotype was observed many times. The chain has TRBV6-5 and TRBJ2-2; D is ambiguous. With 1 base removed from V and 4 bases from J, the gap between germline ends came to 4 bases. The CDR3 spans 13 residues. The germline CDR1 and CDR2 sequences are MNHEY and SVGAGI. CDR3 region: CASSYYGTGELFF. CDR3 DNA sequence: TGTGCCAGCAGTTACTATGGCACCGGGGAGCTGTTTTTT.

The chain joins TRBV11-2 to TRBJ2-1; TRBD2 agrees at 11 bases. The CDR3 consists of 18 residues. The V gene's germline CDR1 is SGHAT and CDR2 FQNNGV. J lost 5 bases, V lost 4 bases, and 13 bases had no gene match. The CDR3 loop reads CASSYRPGLAEVHNEQFF. The CDR3 DNA is TGTGCCAGCAGCTACAGACCGGGACTAGCGGAGGTACACAATGAGCAGTTCTTC.

The CDR3 sequence is CASSAVAGGYEQYF. CDR3 nucleotide sequence: TGTGCCAGTTCGGCTGTAGCGGGAGGCTACGAGCAGTACTTC. The rearrangement links TRBV6-2 or TRBV6-3 to TRBJ2-7; 10 nucleotides align to TRBD2. This CDR3 region has 14 residues. V gave up 9 bases and J gave up 3 bases; unmatched junction bases: 8. Germline loops: CDR1 MNHEY, CDR2 SVGEGT.

The CDR3 nucleotides are TGTGCCAGCAGCTCGACAGCCAGGTCCGGCTACACCTTC. Translation: CASSSTARSGYTF. The rearrangement links TRBV7-2 to TRBJ1-2; maybe TRBD1 (5 bases). CDR1 is SGHTA, CDR2 FQGNSA, per germline. V was pared by 4 bases and J by 8 bases, with 14 bases between. This CDR3 comprises 13 residues. Full variable domain (rest looked up from reference TRBV7-2 and TRBJ1-2): GAGVSQSPSNKVTEKGKDVELRCDPISGHTALYWYRQSLGQGLEFLIYFQGNSAPDKSGLPSDRFSAERTGGSVSTLTIQRTQQEDSAVYLCASSSTARSGYTFGSGTRLTVV.

The chain is built from TRBV7-2 and TRBJ2-7, with no clear D. The CDR3 length is 14 residues. Trimming took 1 base from V and 1 from J, leaving 8 bases between them. In germline, CDR1 is SGHTA, CDR2 FQGNSA. The CDR3 DNA sequence: TGTGCCAGCAGCTTAGATGGCAAATCCTACGAGCAGTACTTC. Its translation: CASSLDGKSYEQYF.

This clonotype was detected many times. The genes are TRBV27 and TRBJ2-7, with D tentatively TRBD1 or TRBD2 (7 bases each). This CDR3 region has 15 residues. Trimming pared 5 bases from V and 6 bases from J, leaving 20 bases between. Germline CDR1 reads MNHEY; CDR2 reads SMNVEV (reference sequence). The CDR3 sequence: CASSPQGGYLREQYF. For the CDR3, the DNA is TGTGCCAGCAGTCCCCAGGGGGGGTACCTACGCGAGCAGTACTTC.

The V gene is TRBV11-2, the J gene TRBJ2-7, with 10 nucleotides matching TRBD1. V trimming: 4 bases; J trimming: 2 bases; junction bases outside the gene matches: 14. The CDR3 runs to 18 residues. Looked up from germline, CDR1 is SGHAT and CDR2 is FQNNGV. The CDR3 DNA sequence: TGTGCCAGCAGCTCCAGGGCTTCTGGGACAGGGGTTCCCTACGAGCAGTACTTC. Translated, it gives CASSSRASGTGVPYEQYF.

This clonotype was found a few times. This chain joins TRBV7-9 and TRBJ2-2; 9 nucleotides agree with TRBD2. The V segment lost 5 bases and the J segment 6 bases; nucleotides outside the gene matches: 10. Germline V gene lookup returns CDR1 SEHNR and CDR2 FQNEAQ (reference sequence). CDR3 length: 16 amino acids. The CDR3 protein is CASSPKERGVPGELFF. The CDR3 DNA follows: TGTGCCAGCAGCCCAAAGGAGCGGGGGGTTCCCGGGGAGCTGTTTTTT.

The rearrangement links TRBV12-3 or TRBV12-4 to TRBJ2-1; 11 nucleotides line up with TRBD1. V lost 5 bases and J lost 4; bases outside the gene matches: 7. The CDR3 is made up of 16 amino acids. The CDR3 is CASSTGTGGYYNEQFF. The CDR3 DNA is TGTGCCAGCAGTACCGGGACAGGGGGATATTACAATGAGCAGTTCTTC.

The rearrangement joins TRBV6-1 to TRBJ2-7, with D tentatively TRBD2 (7 bases). The CDR3 is 15 amino acids. Germline CDR1 MNHNS, CDR2 SASEGT. V gave up 4 bases and J gave up 3 bases, with 16 bases separating them. The CDR3 here is CASSAGASGNYEQYF. CDR3 bases: TGTGCCAGCAGTGCGGGGGCTAGCGGAAACTACGAGCAGTACTTC.

Ten or more counts support this clonotype. The chain couples TRBV5-1 to TRBJ2-3, with D unresolved. CDR3 length equals 13 residues. V lost 0 bases and J lost 1, with 3 bases in between. CDR1 is SGHRS, CDR2 YFSETQ, per germline. CDR3 sequence reads: CASSLEGTDTQYF. For the CDR3, the DNA is TGCGCCAGCAGCTTGGAGGGCACAGATACGCAGTATTTT.

The CDR3 here is CASSLGWDGSYNEQFF. CDR3 in DNA: TGTGCCAGCAGCCTAGGGTGGGACGGGTCCTACAATGAGCAGTTCTTC. This chain connects TRBV5-5 to TRBJ2-1; perhaps D is TRBD1 or TRBD2 (5 bases each). The CDR3 is made up of 16 amino acids. Germline CDR1 and CDR2: SGHKS and YYEKEE (reference sequence). V was shortened by 4 bases and J by 1 base, with 15 bases between the two germline ends.

The chain links TRBV24-1 to TRBJ2-7, with 9 bases aligning to TRBD1. CDR1 is KGHDR and CDR2 is SFDVKD in the germline V gene. CDR3 length equals 15 residues. V lost 1 base to trimming and J lost 3 bases; unmatched junction nucleotides: 3. CDR3 DNA: TGTGCCACCAGTGATTTACGACAGGGGGTCTACGAGCAGTACTTC. As protein: CATSDLRQGVYEQYF.

This clonotype was seen repeatedly, ten times or more. J is TRBJ2-7 and V is TRBV10-1, with D hard to call. The CDR3 runs to 12 residues. Trimming took off 5 bases at V and 3 bases at J, with 8 bases between the two ends. The germline V gene encodes CDR1 WNHNN and CDR2 SYGVQD (reference sequence). CDR3 in DNA: TGCGCCAGCAGTCCCGGGCTCTACGAGCAGTACTTC. Its protein product is CASSPGLYEQYF.

The sample holds one count of this clonotype. This chain links TRBV20-1 with TRBJ2-1, with 12 bases identical to TRBD2. The CDR3 is 15 amino acids. Germline-derived CDR1 and CDR2 are DFQATT and SNEGSKA (reference sequence). Trimming took 3 bases from V and 10 from J; bases not matched to a gene: 10. The CDR3 reads CSASSLAGGAEEQFF. The CDR3 DNA reads as TGCAGTGCTAGTAGTCTAGCGGGAGGGGCAGAGGAGCAGTTCTTC.

V and J are TRBV18 and TRBJ1-4, with unresolved D. The germline V gene encodes CDR1 KGHSH and CDR2 LQKENI. The CDR3 sequence is 15 residues long. Trimming left V 1 base short and J 5 bases short, with 11 bases between. CDR3 nucleotides: TGTGCCAGCTCACCACAAGCCCACCAGAATGAAAAACTGTTTTTT. Translated, it gives CASSPQAHQNEKLFF.

The V call is TRBV7-3, the J call TRBJ2-1; D may be TRBD1 (5 bases). Germline V gives CDR1 SGHTA, CDR2 FQGTGA. V was trimmed by 3 bases and J by 3 bases, leaving 24 bases between them. CDR3 length: 19 amino acids. The CDR3 is CASSLGPISGSKGYNEQFF. CDR3 in DNA: TGTGCCAGCAGCTTGGGGCCTATCTCGGGCTCGAAGGGCTACAATGAGCAGTTCTTC.

This rearrangement joins TRBV12-3 or TRBV12-4 to TRBJ2-1, with unresolved D. V lost 6 bases to trimming and J lost 8 bases, with 11 bases between them. This CDR3 contains 12 residues. Here the CDR3 DNA reads TGTGCCAGCAGGGGTGCTGGCGATGAGCAGTTCTTC. Its translation is CASRGAGDEQFF.

The V gene is TRBV7-9, the J gene TRBJ2-1; either TRBD1 or TRBD2 may fit D (5 bases each). This CDR3 spans 15 amino acids. The V and J ends lost 3 bases and 4 bases respectively, with 13 bases between them. Germline CDR1 and CDR2: SEHNR and FQNEAQ (reference sequence). CDR3 nucleotide sequence: TGTGCCAGCAGCTTTGGGGGAGTTCCATACAATGAGCAGTTCTTC. Its translation: CASSFGGVPYNEQFF.

The V and J genes are TRBV5-5 and TRBJ2-3, with D possibly being TRBD1 (5 bases). The V end was cut by 4 bases, the J end by 2 bases, with 11 bases between. The germline V gene has CDR1 SGHKS and CDR2 YYEKEE (reference sequence). The CDR3 length is 14 residues. CDR3 in DNA: TGTGCCAGCAGCATTCAGGGATACACAGATACGCAGTATTTT. As protein: CASSIQGYTDTQYF. The whole variable domain, remainder taken from reference TRBV5-5 and TRBJ2-3, is DAGVTQSPTHLIKTRGQQVTLRCSPISGHKSVSWYQQVLGQGPQFIFQYYEKEERGRGNFPDRFSARQFPNYSSELNVNALLLGDSALYLCASSIQGYTDTQYFGPGTRLTVL.

The rearrangement links TRBV19 to TRBJ2-1, with D uncertain. Germline V lookup: CDR1 LNHDA, CDR2 SQIVND (reference sequence). V lost 9 bases to trimming and J lost 6 bases, with 15 bases between them. This CDR3 is built from 13 residues. The CDR3, as DNA: TGTGCCAGCCGATTGAGGATGTCCAATGAGCAGTTCTTC. Amino acids: CASRLRMSNEQFF.

The chain links TRBV11-2 to TRBJ2-1; D is ambiguous. The CDR3 has 15 amino acids. The germline V gene has CDR1 SGHAT and CDR2 FQNNGV. Between the trimmed V and J ends, which lost 4 bases and 0 bases, there was a span of 10 bases. CDR3 loop: CASSSARSSYNEQFF. The CDR3 DNA reads TGTGCCAGCAGCTCAGCCCGGAGCTCCTACAATGAGCAGTTCTTC.

This clonotype was seen a handful of times. The chain has TRBV28 and TRBJ2-7, with 13 bases identical to TRBD2. After removal of 6 bases from V and 6 bases from J, the junction contained 14 bases not matched to a gene. Germline CDR1 MDHEN, CDR2 SYDVKM. The CDR3 runs to 17 residues. The CDR3 is CASRTPTSGRAQGEQYF. In nucleotides, the CDR3 is TGTGCCAGCAGGACTCCAACTAGCGGGAGGGCCCAGGGCGAGCAGTACTTC. Combining the CDR3 with reference TRBV28 and TRBJ2-7 gives the whole variable domain DVKVTQSSRYLVKRTGEKVFLECVQDMDHENMFWYRQDPGLGLRLIYFSYDVKMKEKGDIPEGYSVSREKKERFSLILESASTNQTSMYLCASRTPTSGRAQGEQYFGPGTRLTVT.